The 21 T cell receptor beta chains in this list originate from one sample, sequenced in a study of OX40 agonist ivuxolimab in advanced cancers. The table came from immunoSEQ multiplex PCR; TCRdb's copy has only in-frame clones and leaves some out. The sample carries some 53,000 clones, roughly 92% recorded once. The source was CD4+ or CD8+ T cells sorted from blood, collected in a trial of the OX40 agonist ivuxolimab. The receptors shown here come from an adult with an advanced solid tumor such as melanoma, head and neck, liver or kidney cancer.

Only one count was recorded for this clone. The chain is built from TRBV7-2 and TRBJ2-3; D remains ambiguous. This CDR3 has 13 residues. V was cut by 5 bases and J by 5 bases, with 11 bases left in between. The germline CDR1 and CDR2 sequences are SGHTA and FQGNSA. CDR3 region: CASSLISGDTQYF. The CDR3 nucleotides are TGTGCCAGCAGCCTCATCTCGGGAGATACGCAGTATTTT.

The J gene is TRBJ2-2, the V gene TRBV7-2; TRBD2 agrees at 12 bases. The CDR3 extends over 17 amino acids. V lost 4 bases and J lost 5; bases outside the gene matches: 8. The germline CDR1 and CDR2 sequences are SGHTA and FQGNSA. CDR3 nucleotide sequence: TGTGCCAGCAGCTACGGCTCGACTAGCGGGAGTACCGGGGAGCTGTTTTTT. Residues: CASSYGSTSGSTGELFF.

This chain connects TRBV10-3 to TRBJ2-7; 10 nucleotides agree with TRBD2. Germline CDR1 reads ENHRY; CDR2 reads SYGVKD. CDR3 length: 15 residues. J was trimmed by 12 bases and V by 2 bases; bases with no gene match: 13. The CDR3 sequence: CAISEGLADTLNAYF. In nucleotides, the CDR3 is TGTGCCATCAGTGAGGGACTAGCGGACACCCTAAACGCGTACTTC.

This clone was recorded only once. V gene TRBV28 combines with J gene TRBJ1-2; 9 nucleotides agree with TRBD1. The CDR3 totals 19 residues. Germline-derived CDR1 and CDR2 are MDHEN and SYDVKM. V lost 3 bases and J lost 0; bases outside the gene matches: 14. The CDR3 DNA sequence: TGTGCCAGCAGTTTTCCGGGACAGGGATCGGCCAGGACTAACTATGGCTACACCTTC. It is translated as CASSFPGQGSARTNYGYTF.

The rearrangement joins TRBV27 to TRBJ2-5; D gene uncertain. The V end lost 0 bases, the J end lost 4 bases, and 9 bases lay between the germline ends. The CDR3 totals 14 residues. Germline V CDR1 and CDR2: MNHEY, SMNVEV (reference sequence). In DNA form, the CDR3 reads TGTGCCAGCAGTTTATCGCCCTCCCTAGAGACCCAGTACTTC. Protein: CASSLSPSLETQYF.

J is TRBJ1-3 and V is TRBV10-3; the D gene is possibly TRBD1 (6 bases). CDR3 size: 15 residues. Between the trimmed V and J ends, which lost 6 bases and 2 bases, there was a span of 14 bases. CDR1 and CDR2 (germline): ENHRY, SYGVKD. The CDR3 here is CAISGRGTAGNTIYF. The CDR3 nucleotides are TGTGCCATCAGCGGCAGGGGCACTGCTGGAAACACCATATATTTT.

This sequence joins TRBV5-4 and TRBJ2-1; D is unclear. The CDR3 runs 11 residues. Trimming pared 5 bases from V and 8 bases from J, leaving 8 bases between. Germline V CDR1 and CDR2: SGHNT, YYREEE (reference sequence). The CDR3 DNA is TGTGCCAGCAGTCAAATCCATGAGCAGTTCTTC. Amino acids: CASSQIHEQFF. Supplemented by reference TRBV5-4 and TRBJ2-1, the full variable domain reads ETGVTQSPTHLIKTRGQQVTLRCSSQSGHNTVSWYQQALGQGPQFIFQYYREEENGRGNFPPRFSGLQFPNYSSELNVNALELDDSALYLCASSQIHEQFFGPGTRLTVL.

V usage is TRBV2 and J usage is TRBJ2-7; D remains unclear. CDR1 and CDR2 from the germline V gene are SNHLY and FYNNEI. The CDR3 is 14 amino acids. Trimming shortened V by 4 bases and J by 5 bases, and 15 bases separated the two germline ends. The CDR3 coding sequence is TGTGCCAGCAGTGCCCAGATGAGGCTCGACGAGCAGTACTTC. Residues: CASSAQMRLDEQYF. The whole variable domain, remainder taken from reference TRBV2 and TRBJ2-7, is EPEVTQTPSHQVTQMGQEVILRCVPISNHLYFYWYRQILGQKVEFLVSFYNNEISEKSEIFDDQFSVERPDGSNFTLKIRSTKLEDSAMYFCASSAQMRLDEQYFGPGTRLTVT.

This clone showed up just once. The V call is TRBV9, the J call TRBJ2-7; possible D gene TRBD2, 6 bases. V was cut by 1 base and J by 3 bases, with 11 bases left in between. This CDR3 contains 14 residues. The germline V gene has CDR1 SGDLS and CDR2 YYNGEE. This chain's CDR3 is CASSVSGERYEQYF. CDR3 DNA sequence: TGTGCCAGCAGCGTATCGGGGGAACGCTACGAGCAGTACTTC.

This chain connects TRBV5-8 to TRBJ1-5; 7 bases are a match to TRBD1. The CDR3 has 15 residues. V shed 3 bases and J 2 bases; nucleotides not matched to a gene: 5. In germline, CDR1 is SGHTS, CDR2 YDEGEE. The CDR3 region has the DNA TGTGCCAGCAGCTCGCAAGGACAGGGCAATCAGCCCCAGCATTTT. Its translation: CASSSQGQGNQPQHF.

This rearrangement joins TRBV5-6 to TRBJ2-7; 11 bases line up with TRBD2. Trimming cost V 0 bases and J 2 bases; bases outside gene matches: 4. Per germline, CDR1 SGHDT and CDR2 YYEEEE. This CDR3 contains 16 residues. The CDR3 region is CASSLARLAGTYEQYF. The CDR3 region has the DNA TGTGCCAGCAGCTTGGCGCGACTAGCGGGGACCTACGAGCAGTACTTC.

The V gene is TRBV13, the J gene TRBJ1-5, with D unresolved. The germline gives CDR1 PRHDT, CDR2 FYEKMQ (reference sequence). This CDR3 comprises 12 residues. V was pared by 3 bases and J by 2 bases, with 2 bases between. DNA for the CDR3: TGTGCCAGCAGCTTGGGCAATCAGCCCCAGCATTTT. Encoded protein: CASSLGNQPQHF.

CDR3 bases: TGTGCCAGCAGTTTAGCGGGAGGGGTGGATACGCAGTATTTT. Translated: CASSLAGGVDTQYF. The chain recombines TRBV28 with TRBJ2-3; TRBD2 agrees at 9 bases. J gave up 6 bases and V 2 bases, and 3 bases lay outside the gene matches. The CDR3 is 14 residues long. Germline assignment: CDR1 MDHEN and CDR2 SYDVKM.

In regard to this clone: Because it lacks the conserved phenylalanine or tryptophan at the end, this CDR3 is likely a read error. The chain combines TRBV29-1 with TRBJ1-2; 12 bases are a match to TRBD1. CDR1 is SQVTM, CDR2 ANQGSEA, per germline. The CDR3 spans 13 residues. After removal of 6 bases from V and 5 bases from J, the junction contained 4 bases not matched to a gene. CDR3 nucleotides: TGCAGCGTAGGGACAGGGGGCGTTTATGGCTACACCCTC. Its protein is CSVGTGGVYGYTL.

This sequence joins TRBV6-5 and TRBJ1-1; unclear D gene. Trimming cost V 10 bases and J 7 bases, with 13 bases left between them. This CDR3 is built from 11 residues. Germline V gene data show CDR1 as MNHEY and CDR2 as SVGAGI. This CDR3 is CATGGPHEAFF. The CDR3, as DNA: TGTGCCACCGGAGGACCGCATGAAGCTTTCTTT.

The gene calls are TRBV10-1 and TRBJ2-1; TRBD2 matches at 14 bases. J lost 8 bases, V lost 6 bases, and 3 bases had no gene match. CDR3 size: 14 residues. Germline CDR1 WNHNN, CDR2 SYGVQD (reference sequence). The CDR3 nucleotides are TGCGCCAGCAGAGGGACTAGCGGGAGCTATGAGCAGTTCTTC. Its translation is CASRGTSGSYEQFF.

The chain has TRBV19 and TRBJ2-7; 9 nucleotides match TRBD2. Germline V gene sequence: CDR1 LNHDA, CDR2 SQIVND (reference sequence). Unmatched junction bases numbered 5, after V lost 5 bases and J lost 3 bases. The CDR3 has 14 residues. The DNA of the CDR3 is TGTGCCAGTAGTCCTAGCGGGAACTACTACGAGCAGTACTTC. This codes for CASSPSGNYYEQYF.

Of note for this clone: Other DNA sequences in this specimen translate into the identical CDR3. The CDR3 here is CASSVADTGELFF. The CDR3 nucleotides are TGTGCCAGCAGCGTAGCGGACACCGGGGAGCTGTTTTTT. The rearrangement links TRBV9 to TRBJ2-2; D is unresolved. V gave up 0 bases and J gave up 3 bases, with 3 bases separating them. CDR3 length equals 13 residues. Germline CDR1 is SGDLS and CDR2 is YYNGEE.

The V call is TRBV10-1, the J call TRBJ2-1, with D perhaps given as TRBD1 or TRBD2 (7 bases each). Germline V gene data show CDR1 as WNHNN and CDR2 as SYGVQD (reference sequence). The length of the CDR3 is 13 residues. V gave up 2 bases and J gave up 9 bases, with 11 bases separating them. In DNA, the CDR3 is TGCGCCAGCAGTGAGACAGGGGAGGGTGAGCAGTTCTTC. This encodes CASSETGEGEQFF.

V usage is TRBV7-2 and J usage is TRBJ2-5, with D possibly being TRBD2 (5 bases). Trimming stripped 6 bases from V and 1 base from J, with 18 bases between. This CDR3 spans 16 amino acids. The germline gives CDR1 SGHTA, CDR2 FQGNSA. CDR3: CASSPLWESPQETQYF. CDR3 DNA sequence: TGTGCCAGCAGTCCTCTGTGGGAGTCACCCCAAGAGACCCAGTACTTC.

The gene calls are TRBV11-2 and TRBJ2-1, with TRBD2 identical over 7 bases. V was pared by 2 bases and J by 2 bases, with 0 bases of the junction left unmatched. Per germline, CDR1 SGHAT and CDR2 FQNNGV. The CDR3 contains 14 residues. This CDR3 reads CASSLRGAYNEQFF. The CDR3 nucleotides are TGTGCCAGCAGCTTACGGGGGGCCTACAATGAGCAGTTCTTC.